This T cell receptor beta chain was sequenced in a study of control samples from healthy donors and cancer patients. Profiling relied on immunoSEQ multiplex PCR, and the TCRdb table lists in-frame clones only, not all of them. The sample holds about 190,000 clones, about 89% seen once. V lost 1 base to trimming and J lost 11 bases, with 18 bases between them. This CDR3 has 15 amino acids. CDR1 is MRHNA and CDR2 is SNTAGT in the germline V gene. The V call is TRBV6-4, the J call TRBJ2-1; the D gene is possibly TRBD2 (6 bases). The specimen sequenced was blood. This clonotype was sampled from a man aged 25-40 years in good health. The CDR3 DNA sequence: TGTGCCAGCAGTGACTTCCCAGGAGGGACTCCCAAGCAGTTCTTC. It yields the protein CASSDFPGGTPKQFF.